These 19 T cell receptor beta chains were all obtained from the same sample, sequenced in a study of shared clonotypes between healthy human individuals. Sequencing was performed with immunoSEQ multiplex PCR; in TCRdb, only in-frame clones are kept and a portion is missing. The repertoire holds approximately 2.3 million clones, with 80% to 95% as singletons. Sequencing input: naive CD4+ T cells from PBMCs. Subset of the sample: CD45RA+ positively selected. The receptor source for this set is a man younger than 35 in good health. Some clones in this sample may be carry-over from other donors' samples.

In regard to this clone: Distinct nucleotide sequences in the sample also encode this CDR3. This chain connects TRBV28 to TRBJ2-7, with D perhaps matching TRBD1 (5 bases). The germline V gene encodes CDR1 MDHEN and CDR2 SYDVKM. CDR3 length: 10 amino acids. The DNA for the CDR3 is TGTGCGACAGCCTACTACGAGCAGTACTTC. Translating gives CATAYYEQYF.

This chain joins TRBV4-2 and TRBJ2-3; 8 nucleotides line up with TRBD2. The trim removed 1 base at V and 6 bases at J, leaving 6 bases unmatched. Germline V lookup: CDR1 LGHNA, CDR2 YNFKEQ. CDR3 length: 15 amino acids. CDR3 DNA sequence: TGTGCCAGCAGCCAAGGGAAAGCGGGAGTGGATACGCAGTATTTT. It codes for CASSQGKAGVDTQYF.

The rearrangement uses TRBV5-5 and TRBJ2-7; D is unresolved. In germline, CDR1 is SGHKS, CDR2 YYEKEE (reference sequence). Trimming removed 3 bases from V and 0 bases from J, with 10 bases in between. The CDR3 has 14 residues. For the CDR3, the DNA is TGTGCCAGCAGCTCCCGCGTGGGCTCCTACGAGCAGTACTTC. It specifies CASSSRVGSYEQYF.

This clone appeared a single time. At the DNA level, this CDR3 is encoded by other sequences in the same sample as well. The CDR3, as DNA: TGCGCCAGCAGCTTGGCCGTAGCGGCTTACAATGAGCAGTTCTTC. Residues: CASSLAVAAYNEQFF. The chain couples TRBV5-1 to TRBJ2-1; tentatively, D is TRBD2 (6 bases). Trimming removed 0 bases at V and 4 bases at J, with 11 bases between. Germline V gene sequence: CDR1 SGHRS, CDR2 YFSETQ. The CDR3 totals 15 residues. Full variable domain (remainder filled in from reference TRBV5-1 and TRBJ2-1): KAGVTQTPRYLIKTRGQQVTLSCSPISGHRSVSWYQQTPGQGLQFLFEYFSETQRNKGNFPGRFSGRQFSNSRSEMNVSTLELGDSALYLCASSLAVAAYNEQFFGPGTRLTVL.

This chain connects TRBV2 to TRBJ2-7; TRBD2 is a possible D gene (5 bases). This CDR3 is 17 amino acids long. Germline values: CDR1 SNHLY, CDR2 FYNNEI. The V gene lost 6 bases and the J gene lost 0 bases, with 21 bases spanning the gap. The CDR3 region is CASRGLVERRSSYEQYF. CDR3 DNA sequence: TGTGCCAGCAGGGGGTTAGTTGAGCGGAGGAGCTCCTACGAGCAGTACTTC.

The genes are TRBV6-1 and TRBJ1-1; 9 bases align to TRBD1. V lost 2 bases, J lost 11 bases, and 12 bases stayed unmatched. The CDR3 totals 15 residues. Germline V gene lookup returns CDR1 MNHNS and CDR2 SASEGT. CDR3 DNA sequence: TGTGCCAGCAGTGAAAAGGACAGGGGACTCCAAACGGCTTTCTTT. This translates into CASSEKDRGLQTAFF.

This rearrangement joins TRBV9 to TRBJ2-1; TRBD2 agrees at 11 bases. Germline V gives CDR1 SGDLS, CDR2 YYNGEE. Losses at the gene ends were 8 bases for V and 0 bases for J; bases not matched to a gene: 1. The CDR3 spans 14 residues. The CDR3 region has the DNA TGTGCCAGTACTAGCGGGGGCTCCTACAATGAGCAGTTCTTC. Translated: CASTSGGSYNEQFF.

This clone has just one count. Other DNA sequences in this specimen translate into the identical CDR3. This chain joins TRBV28 and TRBJ1-2; D is uncertain. The V end lost 3 bases, the J end lost 4 bases, and 6 bases lay between the germline ends. Germline CDR1 reads MDHEN; CDR2 reads SYDVKM. The CDR3 sequence is 12 residues long. The CDR3 DNA is TGTGCCAGCAGTTTGGTTGGCTATGGCTACACCTTC. Protein sequence: CASSLVGYGYTF.

This chain links TRBV7-9 with TRBJ2-7, with D perhaps matching TRBD2 (6 bases). V shed 5 bases and J shed 7 bases, with 18 bases lying between them. The CDR3 consists of 14 residues. Germline V gives CDR1 SEHNR, CDR2 FQNEAQ (reference sequence). CDR3 amino acids: CASSPGRGFGEQYF. The CDR3 coding sequence is TGTGCCAGCAGCCCCGGCCGGGGGTTCGGGGAGCAGTACTTC.

The chain recombines TRBV4-1 with TRBJ2-6; the D is unclear. Germline loops: CDR1 MGHRA, CDR2 YSYEKL. V was cut by 1 base and J by 2 bases, with 3 bases left in between. The CDR3 extends over 14 amino acids. The CDR3 bases are TGCGCCAGCAGCCAAGTAGCTGGGGCCAACGTCCTGACTTTC. Protein: CASSQVAGANVLTF.

The chain joins TRBV5-4 to TRBJ2-3; 14 positions match TRBD2. The J segment lost 4 bases and the V segment lost 0 bases, leaving 10 bases of the junction unmatched. CDR3 length: 19 amino acids. Germline V gives CDR1 SGHNT, CDR2 YYREEE (reference sequence). The CDR3 sequence is CASSLAKTSGREYADTQYF. The CDR3 DNA reads as TGTGCCAGCAGCTTGGCAAAGACTAGCGGGAGGGAGTACGCAGATACGCAGTATTTT.

In the case of this clone: Other nucleotide sequences in the sample specify the same CDR3. The CDR3 DNA reads TGTGCCAGCAGCTTAGCGGGGGGATCTGGAAACACCATATATTTT. Translating gives CASSLAGGSGNTIYF. The chain uses TRBV7-9 and TRBJ1-3; D may be TRBD1 (5 bases). Trimming removed 0 bases at V and 1 base at J, with 7 bases between. Germline lookup yields CDR1 SEHNR and CDR2 FQNEAQ (reference sequence). CDR3 length: 15 residues.

This rearrangement joins TRBV6-5 to TRBJ1-1; TRBD1 is a possible D gene (5 bases). Trimming stripped 6 bases from V and 6 bases from J, with 14 bases between. CDR1 and CDR2 (germline): MNHEY, SVGAGI. CDR3 length: 13 amino acids. CDR3: CASRRGIVAEAFF. The CDR3, as DNA: TGTGCCAGCAGGCGGGGGATCGTGGCTGAAGCTTTCTTT.

This clone has a single count. The chain is built from TRBV2 and TRBJ1-1; D remains ambiguous. Trimming shortened V by 5 bases and J by 0 bases, and 7 bases separated the two germline ends. Germline loops: CDR1 SNHLY, CDR2 FYNNEI. The CDR3 contains 13 residues. The CDR3 spells CASSLTLNTEAFF. CDR3 coding DNA: TGTGCCAGCAGTCTGACTCTGAACACTGAAGCTTTCTTT.

This chain links TRBV28 with TRBJ2-1, with 8 nucleotides matching TRBD2. The CDR3 has 14 amino acids. Trimming took 7 bases from V and 8 from J; bases not matched to a gene: 10. The V gene's germline CDR1 is MDHEN and CDR2 SYDVKM. This chain's CDR3 is CASIRGGFRDEQFF. CDR3 bases: TGTGCCAGCATTCGGGGGGGTTTCAGGGATGAGCAGTTCTTC.

The chain joins TRBV4-1 to TRBJ2-7; 8 bases align to TRBD1. With 8 bases clipped from V and 6 bases from J, the junction kept 6 bases outside the gene matches. CDR3 length: 12 residues. The germline gives CDR1 MGHRA, CDR2 YSYEKL. Here the CDR3 reads CASSMDRAEQYF. The CDR3 nucleotides read TGCGCCAGCTCCATGGACAGGGCCGAGCAGTACTTC.

This chain links TRBV12-5 with TRBJ2-5; the D gene could be TRBD1 or TRBD2 (6 bases each). The CDR3 runs 15 residues. Between the trimmed V and J ends, which lost 7 bases and 1 base, there was a span of 16 bases. The germline CDR1 and CDR2 sequences are LGHNT and FRNRAP. The CDR3 here is CASARRGEFQETQYF. The DNA for the CDR3 is TGTGCTAGTGCCAGAAGGGGGGAATTCCAAGAGACCCAGTACTTC.

J is TRBJ1-6 and V is TRBV5-6; 7 nucleotides align to TRBD1. Germline trimming cut 4 bases from V and 0 bases from J; bases unmatched to any gene: 7. The germline gives CDR1 SGHDT, CDR2 YYEEEE. The CDR3 runs 17 residues. In DNA, the CDR3 is TGTGCCAGCAGCCGGACAGGACAGAGCTCCTATAATTCACCCCTCCACTTT. Its protein is CASSRTGQSSYNSPLHF.

The chain couples TRBV18 to TRBJ1-4, with 10 bases matching TRBD1. The V and J ends lost 3 bases and 8 bases, in that order; junction bases with no gene match: 12. The CDR3 sequence is 17 residues long. Germline values: CDR1 KGHSH, CDR2 LQKENI. The DNA of the CDR3 is TGTGCCAGCTCACCTTCTTCCGCTGACAGGGGGCGGGAAAAACTGTTTTTT. Amino acid sequence: CASSPSSADRGREKLFF.